The entry below gives a single TCR delta chain sequence along with its context. The clone's antigen remains unknown. No per-base quality is available; no much larger clone lies one base away. RNA extraction was carried out with the RNeasy mini kit, and reverse transcription was then done using Superscript III. To generate the CDR3 amplicons, a multiplex PCR was run using pooled V-gene forward primers together with a constant-region reverse primer that carried Illumina adaptor overhangs. After gel purification, amplicons were indexed with Nextera index primers over around 8 extra PCR cycles and were then purified with AMPure XP beads. Sequencing of libraries was performed on an Illumina MiSeq using paired-end 250 bp reads, dual indexing and a roughly 19% PhiX spike-in. As for the authors' bioinformatics: Reads were quality checked with FastQC, and TRG read pairs were merged with ea-utils fastq-join. Annotation of sequences was performed with IMGT/HighV-QUEST, only productive sequences with unambiguous V-gene assignment were retained, and clonotypes were defined by identical CDR3 sequence. For downstream analysis, VDJtools 1.1.1, tcR 2.2.3, Treemap and vegan Shannon diversity in R 3.4.4 were used. For TCRdb, the public reads were processed anew by CATT, and duplicate DNA sequences were folded into one row. Clone size and V and J calls follow TCRdb, not the original study. This sample is represented by around 60,000 delta-chain clones; over 13% of them were singletons. The leading ten clones occupy about 0.35% of the sample.

Thymic samples were depleted of alphabeta T cells, then CD3+ TCRVdelta1+ TCRVdelta2- thymocytes were FACS-sorted. The purity of the sorted Vdelta1+ thymocytes fell between about 98% and 99.6%. Thymic specimens were obtained from 8 paediatric patients, aged from 5 days to 15 months, who were undergoing corrective cardiac surgery. After the thymic tissue was dispersed, mononuclear cells were isolated using a Histopaque-1077 density gradient. The staining antibodies were anti-TCRVdelta1 clone TS8.2, anti-TCRVdelta2 clone B6, anti-CD3 clone HIT3a and anti-TCRalphabeta clone IP26. In the germline V gene, CDR1 corresponds to TSWWSYY and CDR2 to QGS. The V and J ends are trimmed by 4 bases and 1 base, leaving 16 bases between them. The CDR3 numbers 16 residues from cysteine through phenylalanine. Only the CDR3 part of the read is kept: 48 bases, read in frame from the first base. This sample was taken from a study of Vδ1+ human thymocytes (dated by TCRdb to the late 2010s). Background on the whole study: As a data resource, the study described the mRNA-level TRG and TRD CDR3 repertoires found in highly purified Vdelta1+ thymocytes taken from young children. Earlier work had validated the multiplex-based CDR3 amplicon strategy against 5'RACE-based methods for generating CDR3 amplicons. What the authors observed across the whole study: The use of highly purified populations and single-cell validation was advised by the authors, since misinterpretation of bulk repertoire data could be caused by unexpected Vdelta2 sequences. Unlike the oligoclonal repertoires in peripheral blood, the thymic TRG and TRD repertoires appeared highly polyclonal, with Gaussian CDR3 length distributions. Because no clustering by age or sex was seen, donors were not stratified by age or sex in the analyses. Around a fifth of thymic TRD sequences were found to be Vdelta2 (and few were Vdelta3) despite high sort purity, in contrast to peripheral blood Vdelta1+ controls. Many TRG clonotypes were found to be shared between donors (up to about 6.9x10^3), whereas TRD repertoires were found to be essentially private (max 116 shared).

The chain couples TRDV1 to TRDJ1, and TRDD3 may be the D gene, going by 6 matching bases. The sequence was collected from a girl under three years old who had congenital heart surgery. The sample taken for sequencing was Vdelta1+ gamma-delta thymocytes from the thymus. The label giving this sample's cell subset or site can be read as: FACS-sorted CD3+ TCRalphabeta- TCRVdelta1+ TCRVdelta2- thymocytes. The nucleotides read TGTGCTCTTGGGGTACTGCGCAGGGATATCACCGATAAACTCATCTTT. The resulting protein is CALGVLRRDITDKLIF.